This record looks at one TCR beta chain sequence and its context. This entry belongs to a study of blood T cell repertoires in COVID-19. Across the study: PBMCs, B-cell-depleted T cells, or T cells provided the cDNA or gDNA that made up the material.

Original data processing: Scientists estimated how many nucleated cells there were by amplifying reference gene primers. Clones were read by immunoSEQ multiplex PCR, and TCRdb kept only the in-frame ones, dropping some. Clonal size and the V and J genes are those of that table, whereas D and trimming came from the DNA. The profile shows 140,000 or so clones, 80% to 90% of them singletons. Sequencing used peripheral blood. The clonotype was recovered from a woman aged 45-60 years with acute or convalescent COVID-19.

The DNA for the CDR3 is TGCAGCGTCCAGGGGGCTTGGACAGATACGCAGTATTTT. Translated, it gives CSVQGAWTDTQYF. The rearrangement uses TRBV29-1 and TRBJ2-3; 8 positions match TRBD1. The CDR3 is made up of 13 amino acids. Trimming cost V 6 bases and J 3 bases; bases outside gene matches: 5. From germline, CDR1 is SQVTM and CDR2 ANQGSEA.